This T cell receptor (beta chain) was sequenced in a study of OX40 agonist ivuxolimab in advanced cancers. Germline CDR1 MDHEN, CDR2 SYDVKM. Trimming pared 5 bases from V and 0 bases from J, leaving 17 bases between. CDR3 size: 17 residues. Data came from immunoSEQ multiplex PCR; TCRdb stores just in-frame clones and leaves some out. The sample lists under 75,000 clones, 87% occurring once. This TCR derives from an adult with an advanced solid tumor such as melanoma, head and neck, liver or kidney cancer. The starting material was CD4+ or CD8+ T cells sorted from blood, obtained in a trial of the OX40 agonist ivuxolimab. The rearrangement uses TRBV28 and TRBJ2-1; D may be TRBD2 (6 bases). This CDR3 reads CASSLPLASSSYNEQFF. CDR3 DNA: TGTGCCAGCAGTCTACCCCTAGCGTCAAGCTCCTACAATGAGCAGTTCTTC.